Listed here is a single T cell receptor (beta chain). As yet, its antigen is unknown. The use of a sample-barcoded 5' primer and a J-beta primer mix characterized a second PCR of roughly 7 to 11 cycles. TCRdb reprocessed the 5' RACE reads with MiXCR, giving one entry per CDR3 protein. The table includes just under 550,000 distinct CDR3 sequences, 20% to 30% detected once. These data come from a study of blood T cells in healthy people across ages. Study-level results: TCR beta diversity, measured per million T cells, fell in a roughly linear way with age.

CDR1 is SGHAT, CDR2 FQNNGV, per germline. The CDR3 extends over 16 amino acids. Each donor had approximately 10 milliliters of peripheral blood drawn. This same sample was also taken into another study, of T cells of mothers and their children.

This chain links TRBV11-2 with TRBJ2-5; 9 nucleotides match TRBD2. The closer fit of TRBJ2-1 to the DNA end suggests the J call may be wrong. The sequencing input was blood. The TCR sequence derives from a boy between 10 and 17 years old in good health. The CDR3 sequence: CASSLVSSGTYNEQFF. Here the CDR3 DNA reads TGTGCCAGCAGCTTAGTGTCTAGCGGGACATACAATGAGCAGTTCTTC.